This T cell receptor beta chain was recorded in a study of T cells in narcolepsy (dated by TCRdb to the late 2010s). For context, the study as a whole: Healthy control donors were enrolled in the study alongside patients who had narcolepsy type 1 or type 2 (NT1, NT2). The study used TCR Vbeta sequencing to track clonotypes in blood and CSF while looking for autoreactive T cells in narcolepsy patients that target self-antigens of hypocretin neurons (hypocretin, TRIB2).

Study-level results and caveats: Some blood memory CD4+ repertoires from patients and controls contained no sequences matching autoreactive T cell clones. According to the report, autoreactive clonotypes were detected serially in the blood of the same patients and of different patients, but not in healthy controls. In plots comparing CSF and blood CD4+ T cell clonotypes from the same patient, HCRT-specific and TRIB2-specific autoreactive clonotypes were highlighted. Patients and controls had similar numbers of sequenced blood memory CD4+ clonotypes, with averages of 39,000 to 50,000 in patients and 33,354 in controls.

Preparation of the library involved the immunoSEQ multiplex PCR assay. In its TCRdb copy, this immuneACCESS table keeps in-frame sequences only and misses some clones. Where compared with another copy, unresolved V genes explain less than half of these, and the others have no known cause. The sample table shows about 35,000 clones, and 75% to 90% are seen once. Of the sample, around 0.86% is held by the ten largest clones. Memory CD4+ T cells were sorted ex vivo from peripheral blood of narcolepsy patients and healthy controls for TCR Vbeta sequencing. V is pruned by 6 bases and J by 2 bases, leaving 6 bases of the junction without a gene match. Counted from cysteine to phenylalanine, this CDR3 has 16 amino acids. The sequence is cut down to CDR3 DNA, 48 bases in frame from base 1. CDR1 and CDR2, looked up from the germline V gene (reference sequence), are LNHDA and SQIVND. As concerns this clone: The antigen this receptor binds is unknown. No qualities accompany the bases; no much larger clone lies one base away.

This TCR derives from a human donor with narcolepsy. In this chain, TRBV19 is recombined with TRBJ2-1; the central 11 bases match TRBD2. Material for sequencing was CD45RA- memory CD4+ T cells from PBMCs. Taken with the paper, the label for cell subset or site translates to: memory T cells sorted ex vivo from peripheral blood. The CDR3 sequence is CASSNSGGAPYNEQFF. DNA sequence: TGTGCCAGTAGCAATAGCGGGGGGGCCCCCTACAATGAGCAGTTCTTC. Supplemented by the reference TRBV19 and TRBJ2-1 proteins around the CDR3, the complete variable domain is DGGITQSPKYLFRKEGQNVTLSCEQNLNHDAMYWYRQDPGQGLRLIYYSQIVNDFQKGDIAEGYSVSREKKESFPLTVTSAQKNPTAFYLCASSNSGGAPYNEQFFGPGTRLTVL.